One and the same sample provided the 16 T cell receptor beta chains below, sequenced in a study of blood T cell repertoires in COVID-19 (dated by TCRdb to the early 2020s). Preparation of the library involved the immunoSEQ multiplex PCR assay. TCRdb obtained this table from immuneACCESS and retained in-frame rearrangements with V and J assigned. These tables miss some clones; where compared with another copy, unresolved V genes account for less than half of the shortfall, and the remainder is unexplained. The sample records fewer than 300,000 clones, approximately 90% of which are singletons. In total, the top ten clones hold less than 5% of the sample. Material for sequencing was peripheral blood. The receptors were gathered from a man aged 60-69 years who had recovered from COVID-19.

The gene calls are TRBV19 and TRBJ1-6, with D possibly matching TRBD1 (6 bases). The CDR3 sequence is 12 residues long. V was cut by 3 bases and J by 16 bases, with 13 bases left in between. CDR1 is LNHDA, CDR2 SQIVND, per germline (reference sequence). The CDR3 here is CASSILGTNLHF. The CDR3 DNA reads TGTGCCAGTAGTATCCTAGGGACAAATCTCCACTTT.

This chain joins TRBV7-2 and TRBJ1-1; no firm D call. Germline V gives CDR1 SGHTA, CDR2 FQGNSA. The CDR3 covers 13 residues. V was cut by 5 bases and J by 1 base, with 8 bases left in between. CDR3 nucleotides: TGTGCCAGCAGCCCGCACAAGAACACTGAAGCTTTCTTT. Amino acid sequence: CASSPHKNTEAFF.

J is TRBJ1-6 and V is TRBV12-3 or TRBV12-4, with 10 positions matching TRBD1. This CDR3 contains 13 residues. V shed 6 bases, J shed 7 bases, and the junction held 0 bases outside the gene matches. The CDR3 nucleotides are TGTGCCAGCAGGGGACAGGGGAATTCACCCCTCCACTTT. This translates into CASRGQGNSPLHF.

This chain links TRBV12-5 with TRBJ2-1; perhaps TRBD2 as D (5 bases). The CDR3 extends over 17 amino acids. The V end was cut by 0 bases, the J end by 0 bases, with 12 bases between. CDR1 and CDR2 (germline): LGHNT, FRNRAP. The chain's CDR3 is CASGLVLAGGSYNEQFF. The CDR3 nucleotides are TGTGCTAGTGGTTTGGTACTTGCGGGCGGCTCCTACAATGAGCAGTTCTTC.

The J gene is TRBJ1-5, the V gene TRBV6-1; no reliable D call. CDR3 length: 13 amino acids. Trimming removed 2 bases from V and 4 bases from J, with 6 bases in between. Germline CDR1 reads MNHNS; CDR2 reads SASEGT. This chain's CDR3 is CASSESNNQPQHF. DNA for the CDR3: TGTGCCAGCAGTGAATCTAATAATCAGCCCCAGCATTTT.

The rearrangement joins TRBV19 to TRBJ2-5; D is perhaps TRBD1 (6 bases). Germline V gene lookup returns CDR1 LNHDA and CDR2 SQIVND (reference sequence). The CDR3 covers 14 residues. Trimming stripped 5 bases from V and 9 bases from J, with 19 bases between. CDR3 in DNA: TGTGCCAGTAGTCTTGACAGGCGCGAGGGTGCCCAGTACTTC. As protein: CASSLDRREGAQYF.

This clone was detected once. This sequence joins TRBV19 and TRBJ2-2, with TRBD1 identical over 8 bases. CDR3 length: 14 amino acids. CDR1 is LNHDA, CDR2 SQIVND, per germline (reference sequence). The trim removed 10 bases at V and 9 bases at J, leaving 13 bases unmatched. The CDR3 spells CATAGQGLGRELFF. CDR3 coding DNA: TGTGCCACTGCTGGACAGGGCCTGGGGAGGGAGCTGTTTTTT. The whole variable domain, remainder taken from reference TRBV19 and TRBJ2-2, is DGGITQSPKYLFRKEGQNVTLSCEQNLNHDAMYWYRQDPGQGLRLIYYSQIVNDFQKGDIAEGYSVSREKKESFPLTVTSAQKNPTAFYLCATAGQGLGRELFFGEGSRLTVL.

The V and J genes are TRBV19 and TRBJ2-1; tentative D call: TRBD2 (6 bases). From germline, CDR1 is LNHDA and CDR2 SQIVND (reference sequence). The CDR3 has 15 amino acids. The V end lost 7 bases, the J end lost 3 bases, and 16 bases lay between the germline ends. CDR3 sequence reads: CASNFGGEIYNEQFF. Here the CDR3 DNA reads TGTGCCAGTAATTTCGGCGGGGAGATCTACAATGAGCAGTTCTTC.

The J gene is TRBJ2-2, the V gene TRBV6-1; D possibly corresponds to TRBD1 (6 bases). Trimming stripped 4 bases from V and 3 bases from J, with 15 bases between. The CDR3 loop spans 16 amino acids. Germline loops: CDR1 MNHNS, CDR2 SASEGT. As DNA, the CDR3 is TGTGCCAGCAGTGGCCGGACAGCCGGGGACACCGGGGAGCTGTTTTTT. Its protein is CASSGRTAGDTGELFF.

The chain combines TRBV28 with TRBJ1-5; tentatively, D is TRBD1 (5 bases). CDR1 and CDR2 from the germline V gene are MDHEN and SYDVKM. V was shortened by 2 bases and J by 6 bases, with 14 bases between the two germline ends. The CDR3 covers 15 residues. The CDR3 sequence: CASSLAQGRTQPQHF. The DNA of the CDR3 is TGTGCCAGCAGTTTAGCCCAGGGAAGGACTCAGCCCCAGCATTTT.

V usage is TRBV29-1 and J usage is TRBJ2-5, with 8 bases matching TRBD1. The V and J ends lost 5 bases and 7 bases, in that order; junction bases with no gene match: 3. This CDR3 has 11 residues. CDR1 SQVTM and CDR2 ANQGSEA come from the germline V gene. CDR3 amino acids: CSVTDRATQYF. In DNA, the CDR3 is TGCAGCGTTACGGACAGGGCGACCCAGTACTTC.

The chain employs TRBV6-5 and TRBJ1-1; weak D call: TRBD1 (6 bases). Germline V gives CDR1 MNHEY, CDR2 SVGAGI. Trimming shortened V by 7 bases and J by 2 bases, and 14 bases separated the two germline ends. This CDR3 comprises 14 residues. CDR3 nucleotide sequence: TGTGCCAGCACCCTGACAGGCCTTAACACTGAAGCTTTCTTT. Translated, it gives CASTLTGLNTEAFF.

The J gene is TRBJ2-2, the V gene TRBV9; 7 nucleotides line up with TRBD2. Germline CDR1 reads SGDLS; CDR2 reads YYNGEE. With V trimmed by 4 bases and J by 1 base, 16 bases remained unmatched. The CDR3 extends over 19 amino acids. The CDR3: CASSPPIGGGGGNTGELFF. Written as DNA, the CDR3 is TGTGCCAGCAGCCCCCCAATTGGAGGTGGCGGGGGGAACACCGGGGAGCTGTTTTTT.

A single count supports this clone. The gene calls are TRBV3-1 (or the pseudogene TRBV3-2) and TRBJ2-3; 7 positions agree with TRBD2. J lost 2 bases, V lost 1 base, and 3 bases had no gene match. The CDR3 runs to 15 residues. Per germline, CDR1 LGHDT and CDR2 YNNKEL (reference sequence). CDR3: CASSQASGPTDTQYF. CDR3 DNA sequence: TGTGCCAGCAGCCAAGCTAGCGGCCCCACAGATACGCAGTATTTT.

The CDR3 nucleotides are TGTGCCAGCAGAGGGACAGCTAACTCCTACGAGCAGTACTTC. Its translation: CASRGTANSYEQYF. The genes are TRBV2 and TRBJ2-7, with TRBD1 matching over 7 bases. V lost 6 bases to trimming and J lost 0 bases; unmatched junction nucleotides: 5. From germline, CDR1 is SNHLY and CDR2 FYNNEI. The CDR3 loop spans 14 amino acids.

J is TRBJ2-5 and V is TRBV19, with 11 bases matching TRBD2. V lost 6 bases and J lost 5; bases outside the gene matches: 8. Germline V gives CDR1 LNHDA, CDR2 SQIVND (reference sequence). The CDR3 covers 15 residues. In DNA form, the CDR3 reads TGTGCCAGTAGGGCTAGCGGGGGGCTGTCGGAGACCCAGTACTTC. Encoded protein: CASRASGGLSETQYF.